This T cell receptor beta chain was observed in a study of blood T cells in healthy people across ages. Study-level information: About one barcoded beta molecule per two T cells was captured by template switching. Notes on the study in general: Unknown CMV status may confound age-related changes in expanded clones. Long-lived and aged donors differed, with more naive CD4+ cells and higher diversity in the long-lived.

This clonotype turned up a few times. Its antigen remains unknown. Alongside a J-beta primer mix, a sample-barcoded 5' primer served in a second PCR lasting about 7 to 11 cycles. Unique molecular identifiers of 12 random nucleotides labeled each cDNA. TCRdb reprocessed the 5' RACE reads via MiXCR and lists one record per CDR3 protein. This table has more than 800,000 distinct CDR3 sequences, 45% appearing once. The TCR sequence derives from a woman aged 60-70 years in good health. Sequencing was carried out using blood.

Here the CDR3 reads CSVNRGTNTEAFF. The CDR3 DNA follows: TGCAGCGTTAACAGGGGGACGAACACTGAAGCTTTCTTT. The rearrangement joins TRBV29-1 to TRBJ1-1; 8 nucleotides match TRBD1. V dropped 5 bases and J dropped 1; count of bases not matched to a gene: 3. The length of the CDR3 is 13 residues. In germline, CDR1 is SQVTM, CDR2 ANQGSEA.